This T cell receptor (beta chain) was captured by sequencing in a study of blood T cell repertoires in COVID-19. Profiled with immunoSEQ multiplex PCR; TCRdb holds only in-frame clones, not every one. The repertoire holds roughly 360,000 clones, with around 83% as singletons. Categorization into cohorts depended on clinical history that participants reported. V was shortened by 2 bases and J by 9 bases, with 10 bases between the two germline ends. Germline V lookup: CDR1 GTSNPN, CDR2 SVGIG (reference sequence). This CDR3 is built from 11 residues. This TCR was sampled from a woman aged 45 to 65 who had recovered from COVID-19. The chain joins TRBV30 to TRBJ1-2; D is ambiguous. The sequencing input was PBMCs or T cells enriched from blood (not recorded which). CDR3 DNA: TGTGCCTGGAGTTCAGATTTGAGCTACACCTTC. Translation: CAWSSDLSYTF. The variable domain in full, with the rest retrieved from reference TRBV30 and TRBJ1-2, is SQTIHQWPATLVQPVGSPLSLECTVEGTSNPNLYWYRQAAGRGLQLLFYSVGIGQISSEVPQNLSASRPQDRQFILSSKKLLLSDSGFYLCAWSSDLSYTFGSGTRLTVV.